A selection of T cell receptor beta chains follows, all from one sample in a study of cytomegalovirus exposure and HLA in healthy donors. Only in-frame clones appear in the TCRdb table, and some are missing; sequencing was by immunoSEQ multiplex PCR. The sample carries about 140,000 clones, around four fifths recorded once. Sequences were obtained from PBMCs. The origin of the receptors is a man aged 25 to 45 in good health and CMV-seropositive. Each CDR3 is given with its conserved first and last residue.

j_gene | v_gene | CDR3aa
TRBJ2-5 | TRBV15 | CATRRIAGGQETQYF
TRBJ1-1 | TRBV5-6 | CASSSGTVWFEAFF
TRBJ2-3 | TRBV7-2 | CASSLGDSTDTQYF
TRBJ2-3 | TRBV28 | CASSFPQRGSTDTQYF
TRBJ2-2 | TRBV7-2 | CASSSTGTSTTGELFF
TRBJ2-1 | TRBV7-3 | CASSSLAGGPTDEQFF
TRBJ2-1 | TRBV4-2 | CASSQDPGQGLRNEQFF
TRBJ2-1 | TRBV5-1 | CASSPRTSGGADEQFF
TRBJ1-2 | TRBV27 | CASSLSWTDYGYTF
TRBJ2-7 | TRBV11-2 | CASSLVSGVYEQYF
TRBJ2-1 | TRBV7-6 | CASSSGDYNEQFF
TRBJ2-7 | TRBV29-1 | CSVEVGRGSSYEQYF
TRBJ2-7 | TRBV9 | CASSQWDSYEQYF
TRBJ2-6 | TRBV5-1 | CASSLGGPGANVLTF
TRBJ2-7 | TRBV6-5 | CASSYVSGQGSYEQYF
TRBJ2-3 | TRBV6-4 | CASRDRGLADTQYF
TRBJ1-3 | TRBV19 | CATKTGATGNTIYF
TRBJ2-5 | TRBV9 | CASSALGQETQYF
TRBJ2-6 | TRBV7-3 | CASSSLGGPSGANVLTF
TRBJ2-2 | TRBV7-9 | CSSSDRNTGELFF
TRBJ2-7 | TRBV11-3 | CASSFRDSYSYEQYF
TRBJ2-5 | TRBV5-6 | CASSLKGDYPQYF
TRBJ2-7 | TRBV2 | CASMERGQGAFSEQYF
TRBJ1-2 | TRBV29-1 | CSVRDRGIYGYTF
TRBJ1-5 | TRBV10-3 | CAISESGDRQGGQPQHF
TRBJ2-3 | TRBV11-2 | CASSRIFIAGGGDTQYF
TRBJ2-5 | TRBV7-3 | CASSFGIGGGMSETQYF
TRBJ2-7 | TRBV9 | CASSVATGGAGGPNEQYF
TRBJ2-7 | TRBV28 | CASSLYTSGRANEQYF
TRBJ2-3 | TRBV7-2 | CASSFFGLGADTQYF
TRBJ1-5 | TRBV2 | CASSRQGPSNQPQHF
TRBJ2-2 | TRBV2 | CASMRTGVRTGELFF
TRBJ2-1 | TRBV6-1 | CASSEVGLAENEQFF
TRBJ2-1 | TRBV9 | CASSAGVGGYNEQFF
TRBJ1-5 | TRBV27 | CASSETPSINYQPQHF
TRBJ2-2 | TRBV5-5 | CASSLGTGYPGELFF
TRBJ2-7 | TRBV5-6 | CASQAWGRGRSYSYEQYF
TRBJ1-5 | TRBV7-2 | CASSSERYSNQPQHF
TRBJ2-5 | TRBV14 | CASSRTWVSTRETQYF
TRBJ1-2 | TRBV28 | CASSLSRGGYTF
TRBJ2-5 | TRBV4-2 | CASSQLSGGGDQETQYF
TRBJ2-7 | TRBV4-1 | CASSQARGHDEQYF
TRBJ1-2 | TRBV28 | CASSNTERTGDHTWGYTF
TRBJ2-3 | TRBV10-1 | CASSESASGGDTQYF
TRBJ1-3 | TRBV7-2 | CASSRWDSGNTIYF
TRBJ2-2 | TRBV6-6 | CASSPTGVGTGELFF
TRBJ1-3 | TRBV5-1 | CASSGSSGNTIYF
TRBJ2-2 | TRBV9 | CASSPRPTSPGTGELFF
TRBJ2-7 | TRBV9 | CASSVAGGPSEQYF
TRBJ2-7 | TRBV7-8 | CASSRPGQDRGGQYF
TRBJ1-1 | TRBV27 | CASSPRGRFTEAFF
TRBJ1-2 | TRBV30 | CAWSVSQGYTF
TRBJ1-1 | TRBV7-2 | CASSLGGTGNTEAFF